This TCR beta chain was captured in a study of CD8+CD57+ T cells in acquired aplastic anemia. Study details: When averaged, DNA from sorted CD4+ and CD8+ cells came to 3 to 3.5 ug. CD4+ reads averaged around 10 million in healthy donors.

The use of genomic DNA as template underpinned the TCR beta VDJ and CDR3 profiling. TCRdb analysed the reads with MiXCR anew, one entry per CDR3 protein. The sample holds 150,000 or so distinct CDR3 sequences, approximately 60% seen once. Regarding this clonotype: Antigen specificity is unknown.

The study, taken as a whole, reports: It was found that nearly 30 CD8+ CDR3 sequences were shared between patients and controls. Any difference that existed in CD8+ Simpson's diversity between patients and controls was not significant.

CDR1 is SGHTA and CDR2 is FQGNSA in the germline V gene. The V end was cut by 5 bases, the J end by 4 bases, with 8 bases between. CDR3 length: 12 residues. Input material: sorted CD4+, CD8+, or CD8+CD57+ T cells (not recorded which) from PBMCs. The chain recombines TRBV7-2 with TRBJ1-2; D gene uncertain. The TCR was taken from a human donor in good health. Written as DNA, the CDR3 is TGTGCCAGCAGCCCTGGTTCCTATGGCTACACCTTC. It is translated as CASSPGSYGYTF.